What follows are 29 T cell receptor beta chains derived from one specimen sequenced in a study of blood T cells in healthy people across ages. A J-beta primer mix and a sample-barcoded 5' primer were used in a second PCR of roughly 7 to 12 cycles. TCRdb re-derived calls from the 5' RACE reads in MiXCR, one entry per CDR3 protein. The sample yields 2 million or so distinct CDR3 sequences, 40% to 55% seen once. The specimen was blood. These receptors all come from a woman between 40 and 50 years old in good health.

CDR3 bases: TGTGCCAGCAGTTTAGGGGCGGGGTATGAGACCCAGTACTTC. Amino acid sequence: CASSLGAGYETQYF. The V call is TRBV12-3 or TRBV12-4, the J call TRBJ2-7, with D possibly TRBD2 on 6 matching bases. Near its end, the DNA agrees better with TRBJ2-5, so the J call may be wrong. The CDR3 is 14 amino acids.

This clonotype has only a few counts. V and J are TRBV5-1 and TRBJ2-3; D call uncertain. Trimming removed 1 base at V and 4 bases at J, with 19 bases between. Germline V gene lookup returns CDR1 SGHRS and CDR2 YFSETQ. The CDR3 length is 17 residues. The CDR3 reads CASSLNVRSPTADTQYF. In DNA form, the CDR3 reads TGCGCCAGCAGCTTGAATGTACGGTCCCCCACGGCAGATACGCAGTATTTT.

This clonotype was seen repeatedly, ten times or more. V usage is TRBV20-1 and J usage is TRBJ2-5; D is unresolved. Trimming pared 0 bases from V and 2 bases from J, leaving 4 bases between. This CDR3 spans 12 amino acids. Germline V CDR1 and CDR2: DFQATT, SNEGSKA (reference sequence). CDR3 bases: TGCAGTGCTAGAGACAGACAAGAGACCCAGTACTTC. Its translation is CSARDRQETQYF.

This chain links TRBV5-1 with TRBJ2-3, with D possibly being TRBD2 (6 bases). The V gene's germline CDR1 is SGHRS and CDR2 YFSETQ. The length of the CDR3 is 16 residues. Trimming removed 4 bases at V and 2 bases at J, with 17 bases between. The CDR3 nucleotides are TGCGCCAGCAGCAACCCAAGCGGGCGATCCACAGATACGCAGTATTTT. Translation gives CASSNPSGRSTDTQYF.

The chain joins TRBV2 to TRBJ2-1; 7 bases match TRBD2. V lost 5 bases and J lost 2; bases outside the gene matches: 12. CDR3 size: 17 residues. Looked up from germline, CDR1 is SNHLY and CDR2 is FYNNEI. The CDR3 nucleotides are TGTGCCAGCAGTCCCTTCCCGGCGGGGGAAACCTACAATGAGCAGTTCTTC. Its protein product is CASSPFPAGETYNEQFF. The whole variable domain, remainder taken from reference TRBV2 and TRBJ2-1, is EPEVTQTPSHQVTQMGQEVILRCVPISNHLYFYWYRQILGQKVEFLVSFYNNEISEKSEIFDDQFSVERPDGSNFTLKIRSTKLEDSAMYFCASSPFPAGETYNEQFFGPGTRLTVL.

This clonotype was recorded a few times. The chain couples TRBV11-2 to TRBJ2-3; 9 bases are shared with TRBD2. From germline, CDR1 is SGHAT and CDR2 FQNNGV. V lost 4 bases and J lost 2; bases outside the gene matches: 10. This CDR3 region has 17 residues. CDR3 region: CASSSQNSGGYTDTQYF. CDR3 in DNA: TGTGCCAGCAGCTCACAGAATAGCGGGGGCTACACAGATACGCAGTATTTT.

This clonotype has only a few counts. The chain combines TRBV4-1 with TRBJ2-3, with 8 bases aligning to TRBD2. Germline V gene lookup returns CDR1 MGHRA and CDR2 YSYEKL. Trimming removed 1 base from V and 0 bases from J; junction bases left unmatched: 3. The CDR3 sequence is 16 residues long. CDR3 loop: CASSQGRGASTDTQYF. The CDR3 nucleotides are TGCGCCAGCAGCCAAGGGCGGGGGGCGAGCACAGATACGCAGTATTTT.

The chain carries TRBV21-1 and TRBJ2-7. TRBV21-1 is annotated as a pseudogene. The CDR3 contains 17 residues. The CDR3 region is CASSKEAHLGMNHEQYF. Here the CDR3 DNA reads TGTGCCAGCAGCAAAGAAGCCCATTTGGGCATGAACCACGAGCAGTACTTC.

The rearrangement uses TRBV20-1 and TRBJ1-5; perhaps TRBD1 as D (5 bases). Per the germline V gene, CDR1 is DFQATT and CDR2 is SNEGSKA (reference sequence). V dropped 5 bases and J dropped 5 bases, with 22 bases sitting between them. The CDR3 has 16 residues. CDR3: CSARLANRPFHQPQHF. CDR3 in DNA: TGCAGTGCTCGTCTGGCAAACAGGCCGTTCCATCAGCCCCAGCATTTT.

This chain joins TRBV7-9 and TRBJ2-7; TRBD1 matches 9 bases. The CDR3 runs 13 residues. Germline V gives CDR1 SEHNR, CDR2 FQNEAQ (reference sequence). With V trimmed by 10 bases and J by 4 bases, 8 bases remained unmatched. DNA for the CDR3: TGTGCCACTCGCCTGGGGACAGGGTACGAGCAGTACTTC. This sequence encodes CATRLGTGYEQYF.

This chain connects TRBV7-3 to TRBJ2-3; maybe TRBD1 (6 bases). V lost 8 bases to trimming and J lost 6 bases, with 21 bases between them. Germline V gene data show CDR1 as SGHTA and CDR2 as FQGTGA. The CDR3 is made up of 15 amino acids. CDR3 nucleotide sequence: TGTGCCAGCGGTTGGGGGCCGATAAGTAGGGATACGCAGTATTTT. Its protein is CASGWGPISRDTQYF.

The CDR3 DNA reads TGTGCCAGCAGCTTAATTGGCACGGGCAAAGAAAACATTCAGTACTTC. Translating it yields CASSLIGTGKENIQYF. V is TRBV7-2 and J is TRBJ2-4; no reliable D call. This CDR3 region has 16 residues. Germline CDR1 is SGHTA and CDR2 is FQGNSA. Trimming left V 2 bases short and J 5 bases short, with 16 bases between.

Here the CDR3 DNA reads TGTGCCAGCAGCTTAGTAGGGGTTGACACAGATACGCAGTATTTT. Its protein product is CASSLVGVDTDTQYF. The chain employs TRBV11-2 and TRBJ2-3, with a tentative D call TRBD1 (5 bases). The germline V and J ends were trimmed by 1 base and 2 bases, with 10 bases remaining between them. This CDR3 is built from 15 residues. The V gene's germline CDR1 is SGHAT and CDR2 FQNNGV.

Turning to this clonotype: An end of the junction does not agree with germline; a read error may underlie this. As DNA, the CDR3 is TGTGCCAGCCGTGAACGAGCGGAACGAGAGACCCAGTACTTC. As protein: CASRERAERETQYF. The chain has TRBV25-1 and TRBJ2-5; possible D gene TRBD2, 5 bases. Looked up from germline, CDR1 is MGHDK and CDR2 is SYGVNS. The CDR3 is made up of 14 amino acids.

This clonotype was recorded a few times. The chain is built from TRBV12-3 or TRBV12-4 and TRBJ2-3, with D perhaps matching TRBD1 (6 bases). The CDR3 is 13 amino acids. With 8 bases removed from V and 5 bases from J, the gap between germline ends came to 14 bases. The CDR3 bases are TGTGCCAGCTCACCCGGGACAAAAGATACGCAGTATTTT. Translated: CASSPGTKDTQYF.

The chain has TRBV6-2 or TRBV6-3 and TRBJ2-5; no firm D call. Trimming left V 7 bases short and J 5 bases short, with 14 bases between. From germline, CDR1 is MNHEY and CDR2 SVGEGT. The CDR3 runs 13 residues. The CDR3 DNA reads TGTGCCAGCAACAACCGCAAGGAGGAGACCCAGTACTTC. Encoded protein: CASNNRKEETQYF.

This clonotype was detected a few times. The chain is built from TRBV29-1 and TRBJ2-3; perhaps TRBD2 as D (6 bases). The V and J ends lost 6 bases and 2 bases respectively, with 15 bases between them. Germline lookup yields CDR1 SQVTM and CDR2 ANQGSEA. This CDR3 has 14 residues. This CDR3 reads CSVQDYGATDTQYF. In nucleotides, the CDR3 is TGCAGCGTACAGGACTATGGGGCCACAGATACGCAGTATTTT.

This clonotype was seen repeatedly, ten times or more. V gene TRBV4-2 combines with J gene TRBJ1-2, with TRBD1 matching over 10 bases. Germline CDR1 is LGHNA and CDR2 is YNFKEQ. The CDR3 is 19 residues long. Trimming removed 1 base from V and 1 base from J; junction bases left unmatched: 12. The CDR3 DNA sequence: TGTGCCAGCAGCCAAGTAAAGGGGACAGGGGATCGGAATAACTATGGCTACACCTTC. It encodes CASSQVKGTGDRNNYGYTF.

The V gene is TRBV12-3 or TRBV12-4, the J gene TRBJ2-5; D may correspond to TRBD1 or TRBD2 (5 bases each). The CDR3 has 17 amino acids. V was cut by 4 bases and J by 5 bases, with 23 bases left in between. The CDR3 protein is CASSSSGLPRPGETQYF. The CDR3, as DNA: TGTGCCAGCAGTTCCTCCGGACTCCCCAGACCAGGGGAGACCCAGTACTTC.

This chain joins TRBV7-2 and TRBJ2-3, with TRBD2 as a possible D gene (7 bases). The CDR3 consists of 15 residues. Trimming removed 5 bases at V and 6 bases at J, with 18 bases between. The germline gives CDR1 SGHTA, CDR2 FQGNSA. The CDR3 reads CASSPWGGGWDTQYF. The CDR3, as DNA: TGTGCCAGCAGCCCCTGGGGGGGCGGATGGGATACGCAGTATTTT.

Ten or more counts support this clonotype. CDR3 sequence (DNA): TGCGCCAGCTTTTTCGGAGGACTACGGCAGTTCTTC. This sequence encodes CASFFGGLRQFF. The rearrangement joins TRBV10-1 to TRBJ2-1, with TRBD2 as a possible D gene (6 bases). CDR1 WNHNN and CDR2 SYGVQD come from the germline V gene (reference sequence). This CDR3 comprises 12 residues. V lost 8 bases and J 12 bases, leaving 17 bases between the germline ends.

V is TRBV19 and J is TRBJ2-1; D is possibly TRBD1 (5 bases). The germline gives CDR1 LNHDA, CDR2 SQIVND (reference sequence). The CDR3 loop spans 15 amino acids. V was cut by 6 bases and J by 4 bases, with 16 bases left in between. CDR3 in amino acids: CASRVDTTPYNEQFF. For the CDR3, the DNA is TGTGCCAGTAGGGTGGACACGACACCTTACAATGAGCAGTTCTTC.

The V call is TRBV7-2, the J call TRBJ1-5, with D maybe TRBD1 (5 bases). The CDR3 is 14 amino acids. CDR1 and CDR2 (germline): SGHTA, FQGNSA. Trimming took off 1 base at V and 4 bases at J, with 8 bases between the two ends. The CDR3 here is CASSLEYRNQPQHF. CDR3 bases: TGTGCCAGCAGCTTAGAGTACAGGAATCAGCCCCAGCATTTT.

This sequence joins TRBV7-3 and TRBJ2-1, with 10 bases matching TRBD1. Trimming at V came to 0 bases and at J to 8 bases, leaving 13 bases not matched to a gene. The CDR3 runs 18 residues. CDR1 is SGHTA and CDR2 is FQGTGA in the germline V gene. The CDR3 spells CASSLTPQPGTGDDEQFF. CDR3 nucleotides: TGTGCCAGCAGCTTAACTCCGCAACCCGGGACAGGGGACGATGAGCAGTTCTTC. Full variable domain (remainder filled in from reference TRBV7-3 and TRBJ2-1): GAGVSQTPSNKVTEKGKYVELRCDPISGHTALYWYRQSLGQGPEFLIYFQGTGAADDSGLPNDRFFAVRPEGSVSTLKIQRTERGDSAVYLCASSLTPQPGTGDDEQFFGPGTRLTVL.

The chain joins TRBV12-3 or TRBV12-4 to TRBJ2-1; no definite D call. There are 16 residues in the CDR3. V lost 1 base and J lost 2, with 12 bases in between. This CDR3 is CASSLGAASAYNEQFF. The CDR3 DNA sequence: TGTGCCAGCAGTTTAGGGGCCGCCTCGGCCTACAATGAGCAGTTCTTC.

The table lists this clonotype with a few counts. The rearrangement uses TRBV25-1 and TRBJ1-4; D gene ambiguous. With 3 bases removed from V and 7 bases from J, the gap between germline ends came to 15 bases. CDR1 is MGHDK, CDR2 SYGVNS, per germline. The CDR3 has 15 residues. The CDR3 region has the DNA TGTGCCAGCAGTGACCCGGTCAAGAACGTTGAAAAACTGTTTTTT. It translates to CASSDPVKNVEKLFF. The full variable domain, completed using reference TRBV25-1 and TRBJ1-4, is EADIYQTPRYLVIGTGKKITLECSQTMGHDKMYWYQQDPGMELHLIHYSYGVNSTEKGDLSSESTVSRIRTEHFPLTLESARPSHTSQYLCASSDPVKNVEKLFFGSGTQLSVL.

The chain is built from TRBV20-1 and TRBJ1-5; 7 nucleotides agree with TRBD1. The germline V gene has CDR1 DFQATT and CDR2 SNEGSKA (reference sequence). The trim removed 3 bases at V and 1 base at J, leaving 18 bases unmatched. The CDR3 runs to 19 residues. The CDR3 region is CSARTTGTDVFSSNQPQHF. CDR3 sequence (DNA): TGCAGTGCTAGGACTACCGGGACAGACGTATTTTCGAGCAATCAGCCCCAGCATTTT.

To note about this clonotype: One junction end does not reproduce the germline sequence, and a read error may be involved. This chain joins TRBV7-3 and TRBJ2-3; TRBD2 matches 11 bases. The CDR3 sequence is 16 residues long. Germline CDR1 and CDR2: SGHTA and FQGTGA. CDR3 in amino acids: CASSALAGGRTGTQYF. CDR3 bases: TGTGCCAGCAGCGCGCTAGCGGGGGGTAGGACAGGTACGCAGTATTTT.

This clonotype was counted only a few times. The rearrangement uses TRBV20-1 and TRBJ2-7, with D possibly TRBD1 on 6 matching bases. Trimming left V 5 bases short and J 6 bases short, with 20 bases between. The germline gives CDR1 DFQATT, CDR2 SNEGSKA (reference sequence). The CDR3 totals 14 residues. The CDR3 region has the DNA TGCAGTGCTCCGCGTGCAGGGGCCGTGAGCGAGCAGTACTTC. It is translated as CSAPRAGAVSEQYF.